Listed here are 31 T cell receptor beta chains from one sample, sequenced in a study of blood T cells in healthy people across ages. It was with a sample-barcoded 5' primer and a J-beta primer mix that a second PCR of about 6 to 12 cycles was run. TCRdb reprocessed the 5' RACE reads with MiXCR, giving one entry per CDR3 protein. Of about 730,000 distinct CDR3 sequences in the sample, around 46% were seen once. Sequenced material: blood. The receptors come from a woman aged 55 to 70 in good health.

The chain links TRBV12-3 or TRBV12-4 to TRBJ2-3, with D possibly matching TRBD1 (6 bases). The CDR3 consists of 16 residues. V was pared by 9 bases and J by 4 bases, with 23 bases between. The DNA for the CDR3 is TGTGCCAGTTCTCCGTTACAGGGAATGGTGGCAGATACGCAGTATTTT. Protein: CASSPLQGMVADTQYF.

The chain has TRBV7-9 and TRBJ1-2; tentatively, D is TRBD1 (5 bases). Trimming took off 1 base at V and 4 bases at J, with 13 bases between the two ends. This CDR3 region has 15 residues. The germline gives CDR1 SEHNR, CDR2 FQNEAQ (reference sequence). CDR3 bases: TGTGCCAGCAGCTTAGGGGGGGTCGGAACCTATGGCTACACCTTC. Its protein product is CASSLGGVGTYGYTF. Full variable domain (missing parts from reference TRBV7-9 and TRBJ1-2): DTGVSQNPRHKITKRGQNVTFRCDPISEHNRLYWYRQTLGQGPEFLTYFQNEAQLEKSRLLSDRFSAERPKGSFSTLEIQRTEQGDSAMYLCASSLGGVGTYGYTFGSGTRLTVV.

The genes are TRBV6-4 and TRBJ2-7; D remains ambiguous. Germline V gene lookup returns CDR1 MRHNA and CDR2 SNTAGT. The V end lost 10 bases, the J end lost 7 bases, and 20 bases lay between the germline ends. The CDR3 totals 13 residues. CDR3: CATSWYSYNEQYF. DNA for the CDR3: TGTGCCACGTCGTGGTATTCCTACAATGAGCAGTACTTC.

The rearrangement links TRBV7-8 to TRBJ2-7, with a tentative D call TRBD2 (5 bases). The J call is doubtful: the DNA matches TRBJ2-4 better. The CDR3 runs 17 residues. CDR1 is SGHVS, CDR2 FQNEAQ, per germline. The CDR3 DNA sequence: TGTGCCAGCAGCTTAAATGACCGAGGACTAGCCAAAAACATTCAGTACTTC. The encoded protein is CASSLNDRGLAKNIQYF.

The chain uses TRBV5-8 and TRBJ2-3; 14 bases fit TRBD2. The junction had 4 bases not matched to a gene; V was cut back by 4 bases and J by 3 bases. The CDR3 runs to 16 residues. Germline-derived CDR1 and CDR2 are SGHTS and YDEGEE. The CDR3 DNA reads as TGTGCCAGCAGCACGGGACTAGCGGGGGCTACAGATACGCAGTATTTT. Translated: CASSTGLAGATDTQYF. Variable domain in full (rest from reference TRBV5-8 and TRBJ2-3): EAGVTQSPTHLIKTRGQQATLRCSPISGHTSVYWYQQALGLGLQFLLWYDEGEERNRGNFPPRFSGRQFPNYSSELNVNALELEDSALYLCASSTGLAGATDTQYFGPGTRLTVL.

The V call is TRBV21-1, the J call TRBJ2-7; the table's D call of TRBD2 was not tested on the DNA. TRBV21-1 counts as a pseudogene. The CDR3 is made up of 19 amino acids. The CDR3 DNA reads TGTGCCAGCAGCAAAGCCGGGGGACTAGCGCCGGGTAGCTCCTACGAGCAGTACTTC. The encoded protein is CASSKAGGLAPGSSYEQYF.

This clonotype was counted only a few times. The V and J genes are TRBV7-9 and TRBJ2-3, with D possibly matching TRBD1 (5 bases). The CDR3 length is 15 residues. V was cut by 1 base and J by 4 bases, with 12 bases left in between. The V gene's germline CDR1 is SEHNR and CDR2 FQNEAQ (reference sequence). CDR3 coding DNA: TGTGCCAGCAGCTTAGGTCCCAGGGTTGCAGATACGCAGTATTTT. This gives the protein CASSLGPRVADTQYF.

The chain links TRBV27 to TRBJ2-3, with D tentatively TRBD1 or TRBD2 (5 bases each). There are 17 residues in the CDR3. Germline CDR1 reads MNHEY; CDR2 reads SMNVEV (reference sequence). With 4 bases removed from V and 0 bases from J, the gap between germline ends came to 17 bases. The CDR3 DNA reads as TGTGCCAGCAGTTCCTCCCCCAGGGAGACTAGCACAGATACGCAGTATTTT. Protein: CASSSSPRETSTDTQYF.

The chain links TRBV20-1 to TRBJ2-2; D is undetermined. The CDR3 has 13 amino acids. The germline V and J ends were trimmed by 1 base and 5 bases, with 8 bases remaining between them. Germline V CDR1 and CDR2: DFQATT, SNEGSKA (reference sequence). The CDR3 region is CSARVGRTGELFF. For the CDR3, the DNA is TGCAGTGCTAGAGTCGGACGGACCGGGGAGCTGTTTTTT.

The chain recombines TRBV5-1 with TRBJ2-2, with 10 bases that match TRBD1. Germline V lookup: CDR1 SGHRS, CDR2 YFSETQ. The CDR3 length is 15 residues. V lost 0 bases, J lost 6 bases, and 2 bases stayed unmatched. The CDR3 DNA reads as TGCGCCAGCAGCTTGGGGACAGGGGGGTCCGGGGAGCTGTTTTTT. Encoded protein: CASSLGTGGSGELFF.

This clonotype occurred a few times. This chain links TRBV20-1 with TRBJ2-5, with D hard to call. V shed 5 bases and J shed 4 bases, with 14 bases lying between them. Per the germline V gene, CDR1 is DFQATT and CDR2 is SNEGSKA (reference sequence). The CDR3 runs to 13 residues. The CDR3 coding sequence is TGCAGTGCTCAGAAAGGGTCCGGAGAGACCCAGTACTTC. It yields the protein CSAQKGSGETQYF.

The gene calls are TRBV12-3 or TRBV12-4 and TRBJ1-3; D perhaps matches TRBD1 (6 bases). The CDR3 length is 18 residues. V was shortened by 5 bases and J by 1 base, with 21 bases between the two germline ends. This CDR3 reads CASSPTWGGRISGNTIYF. DNA for the CDR3: TGTGCCAGCAGTCCAACCTGGGGGGGGCGGATTTCTGGAAACACCATATATTTT.

The chain uses TRBV6-2 or TRBV6-3 and TRBJ2-3; the D is unclear. CDR1 MNHEY and CDR2 SVGEGT come from the germline V gene. Trimming removed 2 bases at V and 2 bases at J, with 11 bases between. This CDR3 comprises 15 residues. The CDR3 spells CASSYDMAATDTQYF. The CDR3 nucleotides read TGTGCCAGCAGTTACGACATGGCGGCCACAGATACGCAGTATTTT.

This clonotype has more than one count but fewer than ten. The rearrangement links TRBV9 to TRBJ1-2; TRBD1 might be the D (5 bases). The CDR3 sequence is 15 residues long. Germline CDR1 SGDLS, CDR2 YYNGEE. V lost 0 bases to trimming and J lost 2 bases, with 11 bases between them. CDR3 nucleotides: TGTGCCAGCAGCGTAGCTACTGGGGGGAACTATGGCTACACCTTC. Translated: CASSVATGGNYGYTF.

This clonotype has more than one count but fewer than ten. This chain joins TRBV7-2 and TRBJ2-7; 9 nucleotides agree with TRBD1. The V gene end was trimmed by 1 base and the J gene end by 3 bases; junction bases not matched to a gene: 4. There are 15 residues in the CDR3. Germline V gives CDR1 SGHTA, CDR2 FQGNSA. In nucleotides, the CDR3 is TGTGCCAGCAGCTTAGTTACAGGGGGCAACTACGAGCAGTACTTC. Its protein is CASSLVTGGNYEQYF.

The chain combines TRBV28 with TRBJ2-7, with a weak D call TRBD2 (6 bases). CDR3 length: 16 amino acids. Germline CDR1 MDHEN, CDR2 SYDVKM. V lost 8 bases and J 1 base, leaving 21 bases between the germline ends. As DNA, the CDR3 is TGTGCCAGCGCAAAAGGAGGGACGGGAGTTTCCTACGAGCAGTACTTC. Its protein is CASAKGGTGVSYEQYF.

The sample holds a few counts of this clonotype. The chain employs TRBV3-1 and TRBJ1-1; no reliable D call. Germline CDR1 and CDR2: LGHDT and YNNKEL (reference sequence). The CDR3 has 12 residues. V lost 3 bases and J lost 5, with 7 bases in between. The CDR3 DNA follows: TGTGCCAGCAGCCACGGGGATACTGAAGCTTTCTTT. Protein: CASSHGDTEAFF.

The chain has TRBV27 and TRBJ2-7; maybe TRBD2 (7 bases). CDR1 and CDR2 from the germline V gene are MNHEY and SMNVEV (reference sequence). The ends were cut back, 0 bases at V and 4 bases at J, with 19 bases in the middle. The CDR3 totals 17 residues. Written as DNA, the CDR3 is TGTGCCAGCAGTTTATCGTACGGGCAGGGGACTAAATACGAGCAGTACTTC. Translating it yields CASSLSYGQGTKYEQYF.

The rearrangement joins TRBV7-2 to TRBJ2-3, with 7 bases fitting TRBD1. Germline trimming cut 4 bases from V and 4 bases from J; bases unmatched to any gene: 14. Germline assignment: CDR1 SGHTA and CDR2 FQGNSA. CDR3 length: 17 residues. CDR3 residues: CASSYGQATRSADTQYF. CDR3 in DNA: TGTGCCAGCAGCTATGGACAGGCAACGAGGTCTGCAGATACGCAGTATTTT.

J is TRBJ2-5 and V is TRBV7-6; 8 nucleotides agree with TRBD1. The germline V gene has CDR1 SGHVS and CDR2 FNYEAQ. CDR3 length: 13 residues. The V gene end was trimmed by 5 bases and the J gene end by 13 bases; junction bases not matched to a gene: 12. The CDR3, as DNA: TGTGCCAGCAGCCGGACAGGGTCGGACGAGCGGTACTTC. Encoded protein: CASSRTGSDERYF.

The CDR3, as DNA: TGTGCCAGCAGTGAAAGTAAGGGGGGAAACTACGAGCAGTTCTTC. Amino acids: CASSESKGGNYEQFF. The chain has TRBV6-1 and TRBJ2-1; D is possibly TRBD1 or TRBD2 (6 bases each). The CDR3 sequence is 15 residues long. The ends were cut back, 2 bases at V and 10 bases at J, with 18 bases in the middle. Looked up from germline, CDR1 is MNHNS and CDR2 is SASEGT.

The genes are TRBV4-2 and TRBJ2-5, with D tentatively TRBD1 or TRBD2 (6 bases each). Trimming left V 0 bases short and J 11 bases short, with 22 bases between. The length of the CDR3 is 16 residues. Germline V CDR1 and CDR2: LGHNA, YNFKEQ. Here the CDR3 reads CASSQEGGGRAHEQYF. The CDR3 DNA sequence: TGTGCCAGCAGCCAAGAAGGGGGAGGCAGGGCCCATGAGCAGTACTTC.

The genes are TRBV20-1 and TRBJ2-3, with 8 nucleotides matching TRBD2. The germline CDR1 and CDR2 sequences are DFQATT and SNEGSKA (reference sequence). This CDR3 has 16 residues. V gave up 1 base and J gave up 1 base; unmatched junction bases: 7. The CDR3 loop is CSARVIGGDRTDTQYF. In DNA, the CDR3 is TGCAGTGCTAGAGTGATCGGGGGGGACCGCACAGATACGCAGTATTTT.

The chain employs TRBV29-1 and TRBJ2-5; D perhaps matches TRBD2 (6 bases). The end of the DNA aligns better with TRBJ2-4, so the J call may be wrong. Germline CDR1 and CDR2: SQVTM and ANQGSEA. This CDR3 has 13 amino acids. The CDR3 DNA sequence: TGCAGCGTTGAAGCCCTGAGGGGAGGCATTCAGTACTTC. This encodes CSVEALRGGIQYF.

The V gene is TRBV27, the J gene TRBJ2-3; 9 bases align to TRBD2. Trimming cost V 6 bases and J 4 bases; bases outside gene matches: 11. The CDR3 has 16 residues. Per the germline V gene, CDR1 is MNHEY and CDR2 is SMNVEV (reference sequence). CDR3 amino acids: CASSPWEREVADTQYF. The CDR3 nucleotides read TGTGCCAGCAGCCCATGGGAGCGGGAGGTAGCAGATACGCAGTATTTT.

This rearrangement joins TRBV5-1 to TRBJ2-7, with 8 bases matching TRBD2. The tail of the sequence fits TRBJ2-5 better, so the J call may be wrong. The germline gives CDR1 SGHRS, CDR2 YFSETQ. CDR3 length: 14 amino acids. The CDR3 nucleotides are TGCGCCAGCAGTAACGGGGGGGCGGAAGAGACCCAGTACTTC. Its protein is CASSNGGAEETQYF.

This clonotype was seen only a few times. V is TRBV11-2 and J is TRBJ2-7; no definite D call. V was clipped by 6 bases and J by 5 bases, with 14 bases between them. This CDR3 comprises 13 residues. Per the germline V gene, CDR1 is SGHAT and CDR2 is FQNNGV. The CDR3 coding sequence is TGTGCCAGCAGTCGTTCGTGGGCCGACGAGCAGTACTTC. Residues: CASSRSWADEQYF.

As concerns this clonotype: A much larger clone differs from this one at a single base, so this may be a read error. This chain links TRBV4-3 with TRBJ2-7; D unclear. The CDR3 totals 13 residues. Germline V CDR1 and CDR2: LGHNA, YSLEER. The CDR3 nucleotides are TGCGCCAGCAGCCAAAATTCAGCTTCCGAGCGGTACTTC. Amino acid sequence: CASSQNSASERYF.

The chain links TRBV20-1 to TRBJ1-2; the match to TRBD1 covers 7 bases. The CDR3 contains 13 residues. Germline V CDR1 and CDR2: DFQATT, SNEGSKA (reference sequence). The junction had 10 bases not matched to a gene; V was cut back by 8 bases and J by 4 bases. CDR3 nucleotide sequence: TGCAGTCCTTACTCCGACAGGGTCTATGGCTACACCTTC. This sequence encodes CSPYSDRVYGYTF.

The chain is built from TRBV6-6 and TRBJ1-5; 7 nucleotides align to TRBD1. Looked up from germline, CDR1 is MNHNY and CDR2 is SVGAGI (reference sequence). The trim removed 6 bases at V and 9 bases at J, leaving 11 bases unmatched. CDR3 size: 14 residues. The CDR3, as DNA: TGTGCCAGCAGCCTAGGACAGGAGGAGGGGCCCCAGCATTTT. This gives the protein CASSLGQEEGPQHF.

Only a few counts were recorded for this clonotype. The chain joins TRBV10-3 to TRBJ2-7; 8 bases are shared with TRBD2. The germline V gene encodes CDR1 ENHRY and CDR2 SYGVKD. The CDR3 consists of 14 residues. V lost 7 bases and J lost 3; bases outside the gene matches: 8. The CDR3 protein is CAITPGAGDYEQYF. Here the CDR3 DNA reads TGTGCCATCACCCCTGGAGCGGGAGACTACGAGCAGTACTTC.